This entry concerns a single TCR beta chain. Its antigen specificity is not known. No base-level quality is on record; no much larger clone is a single base apart. RNA was extracted with the RNeasy kit and roughly 0.5 to 1 ug was reverse transcribed using random hexamers. The immunoSEQ multiplex PCR assay, covering 54 Vbeta and 13 Jbeta segments, was used to amplify TCR beta CDR3 regions. PCR amplification bias was corrected using a synthetic template baseline for primer optimization and computational correction. Per the original workflow: Reads were annotated to V, D and J genes according to IMGT and were analyzed with immunoSEQ Analyzer, with only productive sequences retained. To calculate clonality, Shannon entropy was normalized by log2 of the number of productive unique sequences and then subtracted from one. For each patient and control, public and private clones were evaluated among the 100 most prevalent clones. Susac-specific clones were defined as absent from healthy and MS cohorts, over a thousand published viral clones and other ImmuneACCESS disease sequences. TCRdb reprocessed the public reads (quality trimming at Q25 with fastp, clone calling with MiXCR) and kept in-frame beta chains. Here each entry gathers all rows of one CDR3 protein and keeps the most common genes and DNA. TCRdb, rather than the study authors, made the V and J calls. The sample table lists about 430,000 distinct CDR3 sequences, 75% to 90% of them with a count of one. About 0.12% of the sample comes from the top ten.

This sample is drawn from a study of CD8 T cells in Susac syndrome (dated by TCRdb to the late 2010s). Regarding the study in general: The study used repertoire sequencing to test whether antigen drove CD8+ T cell activation and differentiation in Susac syndrome. The study compared CD8+ T cell repertoire clonality among over 9 healthy donors, around 14 Susac syndrome patients and 15 multiple sclerosis patients. Paper-wide results and their limitations: The TCR sequencing and HLA analysis was acknowledged to have included a relatively small number of individuals.

Reading the germline V gene gives CDR1 SGHAT and CDR2 FQNNGV. Including cysteine and phenylalanine, the CDR3 has 15 amino acids. Only the CDR3 DNA is retained, 45 bases long and in frame from the first base. The V end loses 2 bases and the J end loses 0 bases, and a stretch of 10 bases separates them. Peripheral blood CD8+ and CD4+ T cells from healthy donors, Susac syndrome patients and multiple sclerosis patients were profiled by high-throughput TCR beta sequencing. Multiple sclerosis controls were treatment-naive patients with stable or active relapsing-remitting disease fulfilling revised McDonald criteria. Bulk CD8+ and CD4+ T cells were purified by magnetic negative isolation, while CD8+ TEMRA cells were enriched using FACS. Blood was drawn into EDTA tubes, processed within 24 hours, and PBMCs were isolated by density gradient centrifugation. PBMCs intended for TCR sequencing were cryopreserved in liquid nitrogen and were subsequently thawed in a 37 degrees C water bath. The sorted or isolated CD4+, CD8+ and CD8+ TEMRA cells had a purity of 90% or higher.

The sequence links TRBV11-2 to TRBJ1-1, with a weak D call of TRBD1 (5 bases match). The sequence was obtained from a human donor with multiple sclerosis. Material for sequencing was CD8+ T cells from PBMCs. The DNA sequence reads TGTGCCAGCAGCTTATATCAGGGAATGAACACTGAAGCTTTCTTT. Protein translation: CASSLYQGMNTEAFF.